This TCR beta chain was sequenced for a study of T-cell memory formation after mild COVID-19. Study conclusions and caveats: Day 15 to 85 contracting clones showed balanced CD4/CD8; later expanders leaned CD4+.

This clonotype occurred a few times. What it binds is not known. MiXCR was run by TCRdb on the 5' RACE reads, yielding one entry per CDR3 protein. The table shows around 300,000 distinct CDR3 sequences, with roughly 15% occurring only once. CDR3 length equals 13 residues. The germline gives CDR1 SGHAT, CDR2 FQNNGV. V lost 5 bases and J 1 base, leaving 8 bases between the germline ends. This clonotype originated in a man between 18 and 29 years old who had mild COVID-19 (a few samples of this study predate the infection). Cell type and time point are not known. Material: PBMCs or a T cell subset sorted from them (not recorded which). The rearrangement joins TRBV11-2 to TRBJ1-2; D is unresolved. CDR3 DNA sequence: TGTGCCAGCAGCACCTCAGATAACTATGGCTACACCTTC. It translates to CASSTSDNYGYTF.